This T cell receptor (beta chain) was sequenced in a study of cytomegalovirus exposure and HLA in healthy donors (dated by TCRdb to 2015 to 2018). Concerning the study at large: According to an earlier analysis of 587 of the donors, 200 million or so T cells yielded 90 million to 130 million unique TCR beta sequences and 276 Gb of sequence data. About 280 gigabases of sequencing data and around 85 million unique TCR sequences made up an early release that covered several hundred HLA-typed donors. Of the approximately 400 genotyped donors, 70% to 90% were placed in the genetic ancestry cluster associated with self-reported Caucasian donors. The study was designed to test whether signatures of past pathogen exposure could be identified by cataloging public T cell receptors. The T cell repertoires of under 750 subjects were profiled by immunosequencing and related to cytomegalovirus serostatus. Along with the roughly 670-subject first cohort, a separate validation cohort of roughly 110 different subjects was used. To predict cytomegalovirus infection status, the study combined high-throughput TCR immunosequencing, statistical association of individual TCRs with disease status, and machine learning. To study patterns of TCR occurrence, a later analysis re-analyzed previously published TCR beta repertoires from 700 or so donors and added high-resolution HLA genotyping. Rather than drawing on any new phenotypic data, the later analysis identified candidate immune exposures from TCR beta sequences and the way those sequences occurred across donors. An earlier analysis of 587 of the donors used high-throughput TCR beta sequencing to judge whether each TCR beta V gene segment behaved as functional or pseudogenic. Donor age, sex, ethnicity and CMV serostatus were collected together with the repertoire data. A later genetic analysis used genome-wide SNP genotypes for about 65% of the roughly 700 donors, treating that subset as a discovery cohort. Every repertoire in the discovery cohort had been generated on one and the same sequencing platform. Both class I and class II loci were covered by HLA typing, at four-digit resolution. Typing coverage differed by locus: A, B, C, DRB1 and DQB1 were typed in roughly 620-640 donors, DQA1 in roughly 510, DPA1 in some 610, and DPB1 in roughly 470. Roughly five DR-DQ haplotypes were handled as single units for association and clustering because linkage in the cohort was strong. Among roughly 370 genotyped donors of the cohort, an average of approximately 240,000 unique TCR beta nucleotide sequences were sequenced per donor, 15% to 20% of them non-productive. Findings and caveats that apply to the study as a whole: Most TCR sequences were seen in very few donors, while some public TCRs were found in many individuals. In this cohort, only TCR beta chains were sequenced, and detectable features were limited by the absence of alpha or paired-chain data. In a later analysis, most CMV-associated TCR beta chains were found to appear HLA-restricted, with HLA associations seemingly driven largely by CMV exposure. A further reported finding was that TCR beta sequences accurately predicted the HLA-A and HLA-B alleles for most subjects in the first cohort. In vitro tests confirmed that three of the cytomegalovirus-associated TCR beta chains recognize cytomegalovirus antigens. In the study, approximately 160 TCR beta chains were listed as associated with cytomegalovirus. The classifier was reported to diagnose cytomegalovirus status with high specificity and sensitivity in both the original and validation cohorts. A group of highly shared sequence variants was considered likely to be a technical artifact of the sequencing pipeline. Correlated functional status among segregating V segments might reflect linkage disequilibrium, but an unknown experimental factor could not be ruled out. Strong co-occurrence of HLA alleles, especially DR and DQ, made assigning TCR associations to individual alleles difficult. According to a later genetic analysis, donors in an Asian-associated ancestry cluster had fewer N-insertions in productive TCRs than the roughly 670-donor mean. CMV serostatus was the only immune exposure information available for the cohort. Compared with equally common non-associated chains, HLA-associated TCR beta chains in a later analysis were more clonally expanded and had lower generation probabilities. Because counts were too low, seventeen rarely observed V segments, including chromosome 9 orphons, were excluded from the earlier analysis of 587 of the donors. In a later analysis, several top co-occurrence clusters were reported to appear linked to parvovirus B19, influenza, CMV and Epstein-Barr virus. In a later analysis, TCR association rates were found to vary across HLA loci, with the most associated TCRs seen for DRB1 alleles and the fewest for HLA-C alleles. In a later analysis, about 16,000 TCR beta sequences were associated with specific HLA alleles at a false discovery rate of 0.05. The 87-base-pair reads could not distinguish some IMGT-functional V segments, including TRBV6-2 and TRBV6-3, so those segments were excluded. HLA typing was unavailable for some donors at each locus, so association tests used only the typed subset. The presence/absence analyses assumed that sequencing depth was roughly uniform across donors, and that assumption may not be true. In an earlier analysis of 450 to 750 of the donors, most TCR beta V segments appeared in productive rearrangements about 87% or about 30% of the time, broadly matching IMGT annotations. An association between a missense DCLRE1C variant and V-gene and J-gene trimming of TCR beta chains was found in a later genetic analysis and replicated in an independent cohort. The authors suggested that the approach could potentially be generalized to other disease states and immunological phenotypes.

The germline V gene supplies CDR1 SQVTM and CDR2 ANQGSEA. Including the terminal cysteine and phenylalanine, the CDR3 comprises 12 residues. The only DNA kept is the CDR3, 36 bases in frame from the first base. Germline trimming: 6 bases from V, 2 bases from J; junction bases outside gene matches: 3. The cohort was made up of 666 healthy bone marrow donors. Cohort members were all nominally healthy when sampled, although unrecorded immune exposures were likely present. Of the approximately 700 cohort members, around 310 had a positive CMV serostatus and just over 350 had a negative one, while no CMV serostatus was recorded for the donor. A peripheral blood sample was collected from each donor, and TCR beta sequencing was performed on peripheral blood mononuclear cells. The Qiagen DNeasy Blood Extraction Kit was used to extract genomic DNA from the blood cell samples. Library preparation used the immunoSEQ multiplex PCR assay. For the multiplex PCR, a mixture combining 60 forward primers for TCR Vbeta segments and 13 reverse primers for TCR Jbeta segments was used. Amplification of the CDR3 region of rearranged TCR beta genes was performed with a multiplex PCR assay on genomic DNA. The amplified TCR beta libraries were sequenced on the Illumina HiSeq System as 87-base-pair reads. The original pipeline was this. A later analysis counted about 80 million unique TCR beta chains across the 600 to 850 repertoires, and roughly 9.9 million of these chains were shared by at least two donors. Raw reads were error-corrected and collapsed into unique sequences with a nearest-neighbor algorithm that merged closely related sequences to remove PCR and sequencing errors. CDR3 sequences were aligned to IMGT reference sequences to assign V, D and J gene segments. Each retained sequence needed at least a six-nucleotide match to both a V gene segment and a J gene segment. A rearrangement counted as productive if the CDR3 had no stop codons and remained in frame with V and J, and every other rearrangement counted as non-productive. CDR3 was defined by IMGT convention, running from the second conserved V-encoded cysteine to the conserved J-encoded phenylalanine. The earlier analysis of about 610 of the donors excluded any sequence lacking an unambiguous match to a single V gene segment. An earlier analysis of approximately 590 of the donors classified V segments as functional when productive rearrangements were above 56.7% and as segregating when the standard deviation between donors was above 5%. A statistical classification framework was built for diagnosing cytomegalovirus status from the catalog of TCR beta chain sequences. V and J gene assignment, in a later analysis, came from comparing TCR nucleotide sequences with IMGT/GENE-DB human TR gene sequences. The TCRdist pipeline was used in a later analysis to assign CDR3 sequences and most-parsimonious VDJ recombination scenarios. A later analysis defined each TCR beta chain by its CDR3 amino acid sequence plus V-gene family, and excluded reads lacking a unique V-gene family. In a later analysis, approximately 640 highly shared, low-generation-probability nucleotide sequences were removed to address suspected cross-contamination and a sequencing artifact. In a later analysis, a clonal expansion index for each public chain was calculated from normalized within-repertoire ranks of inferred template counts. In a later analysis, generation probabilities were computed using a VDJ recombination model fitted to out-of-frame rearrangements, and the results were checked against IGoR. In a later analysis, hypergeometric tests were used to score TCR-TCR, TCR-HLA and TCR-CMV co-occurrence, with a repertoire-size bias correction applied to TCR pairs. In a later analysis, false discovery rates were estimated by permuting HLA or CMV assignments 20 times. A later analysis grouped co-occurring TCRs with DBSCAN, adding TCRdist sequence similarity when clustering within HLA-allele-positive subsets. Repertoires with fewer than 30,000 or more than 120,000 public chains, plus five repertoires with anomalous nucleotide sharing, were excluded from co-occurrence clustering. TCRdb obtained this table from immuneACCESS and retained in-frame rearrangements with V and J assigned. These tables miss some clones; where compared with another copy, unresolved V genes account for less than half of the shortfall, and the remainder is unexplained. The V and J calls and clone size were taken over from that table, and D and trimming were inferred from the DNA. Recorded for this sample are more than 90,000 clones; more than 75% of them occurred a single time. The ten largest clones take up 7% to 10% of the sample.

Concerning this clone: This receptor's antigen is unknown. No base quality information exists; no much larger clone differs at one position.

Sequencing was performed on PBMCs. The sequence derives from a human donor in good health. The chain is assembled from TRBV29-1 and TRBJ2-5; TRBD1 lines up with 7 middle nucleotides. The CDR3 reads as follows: CSVGTDQETQYF. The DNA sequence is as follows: TGCAGCGTAGGGACAGATCAAGAGACCCAGTACTTC. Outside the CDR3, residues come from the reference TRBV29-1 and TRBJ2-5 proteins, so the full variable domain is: SAVISQKPSRDICQRGTSLTIQCQVDSQVTMMFWYRQQPGQSLTLIATANQGSEATYESGFVIDKFPISRPNLTFSTLTVSNMSPEDSSIYLCSVGTDQETQYFGPGTRLLVL.